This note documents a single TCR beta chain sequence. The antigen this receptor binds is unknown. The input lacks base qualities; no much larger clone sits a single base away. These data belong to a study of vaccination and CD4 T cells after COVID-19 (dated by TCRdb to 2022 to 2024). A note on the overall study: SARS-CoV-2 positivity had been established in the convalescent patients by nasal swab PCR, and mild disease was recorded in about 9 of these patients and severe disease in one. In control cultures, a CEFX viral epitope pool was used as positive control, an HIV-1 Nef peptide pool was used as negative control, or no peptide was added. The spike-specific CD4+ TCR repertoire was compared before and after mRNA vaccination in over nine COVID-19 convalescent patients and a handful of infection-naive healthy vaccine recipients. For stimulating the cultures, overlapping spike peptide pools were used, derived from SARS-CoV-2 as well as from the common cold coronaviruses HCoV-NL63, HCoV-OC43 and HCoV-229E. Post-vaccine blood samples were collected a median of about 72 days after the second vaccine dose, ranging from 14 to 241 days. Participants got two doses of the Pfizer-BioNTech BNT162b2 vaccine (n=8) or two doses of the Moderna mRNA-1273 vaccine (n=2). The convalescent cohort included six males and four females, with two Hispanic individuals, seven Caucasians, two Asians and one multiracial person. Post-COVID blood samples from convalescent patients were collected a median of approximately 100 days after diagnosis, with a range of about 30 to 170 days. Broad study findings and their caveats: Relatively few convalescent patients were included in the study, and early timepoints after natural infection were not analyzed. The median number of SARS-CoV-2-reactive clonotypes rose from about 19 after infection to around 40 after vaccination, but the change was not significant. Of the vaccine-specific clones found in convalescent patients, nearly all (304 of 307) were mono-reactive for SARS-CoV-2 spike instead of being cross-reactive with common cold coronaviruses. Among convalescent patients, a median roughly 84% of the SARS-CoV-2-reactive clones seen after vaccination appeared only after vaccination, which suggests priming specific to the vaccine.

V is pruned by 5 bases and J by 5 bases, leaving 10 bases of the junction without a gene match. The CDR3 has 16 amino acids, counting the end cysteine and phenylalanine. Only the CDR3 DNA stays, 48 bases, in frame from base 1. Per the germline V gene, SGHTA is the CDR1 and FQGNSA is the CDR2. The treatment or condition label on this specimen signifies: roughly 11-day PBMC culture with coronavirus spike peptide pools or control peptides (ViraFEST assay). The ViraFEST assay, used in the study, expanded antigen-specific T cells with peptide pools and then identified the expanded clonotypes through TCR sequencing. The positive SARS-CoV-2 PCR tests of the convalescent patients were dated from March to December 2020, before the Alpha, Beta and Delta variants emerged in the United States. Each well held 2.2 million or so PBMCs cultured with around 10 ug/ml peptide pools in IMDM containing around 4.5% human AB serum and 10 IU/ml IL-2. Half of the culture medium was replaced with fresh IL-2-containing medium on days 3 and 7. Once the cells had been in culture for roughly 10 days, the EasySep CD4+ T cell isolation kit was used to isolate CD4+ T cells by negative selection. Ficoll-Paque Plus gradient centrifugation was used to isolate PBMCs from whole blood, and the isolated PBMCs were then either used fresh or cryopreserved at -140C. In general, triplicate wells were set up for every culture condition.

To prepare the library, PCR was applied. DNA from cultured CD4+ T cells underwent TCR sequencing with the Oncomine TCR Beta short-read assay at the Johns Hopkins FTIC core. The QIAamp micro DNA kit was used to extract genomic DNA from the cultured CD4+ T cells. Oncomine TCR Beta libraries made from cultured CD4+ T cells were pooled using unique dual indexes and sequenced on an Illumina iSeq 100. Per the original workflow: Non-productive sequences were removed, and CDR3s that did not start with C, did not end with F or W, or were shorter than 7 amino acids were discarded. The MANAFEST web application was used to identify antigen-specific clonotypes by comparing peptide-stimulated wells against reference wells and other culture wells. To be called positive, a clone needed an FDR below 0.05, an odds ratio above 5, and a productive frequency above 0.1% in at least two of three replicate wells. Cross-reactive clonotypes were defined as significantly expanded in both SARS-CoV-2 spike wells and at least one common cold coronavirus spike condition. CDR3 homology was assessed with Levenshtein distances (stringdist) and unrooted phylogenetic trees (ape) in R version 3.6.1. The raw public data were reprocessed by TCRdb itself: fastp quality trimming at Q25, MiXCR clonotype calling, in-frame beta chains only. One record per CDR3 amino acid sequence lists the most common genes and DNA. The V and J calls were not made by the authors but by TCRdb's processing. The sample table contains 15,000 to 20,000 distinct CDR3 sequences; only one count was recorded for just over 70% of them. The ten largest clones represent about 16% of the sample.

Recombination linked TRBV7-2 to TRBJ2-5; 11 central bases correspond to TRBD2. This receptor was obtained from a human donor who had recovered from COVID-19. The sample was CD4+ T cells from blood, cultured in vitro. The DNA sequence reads TGTGCCAGCAGCCGGGTAGCGGGAGGGCCGGGTGAGACCCAGTACTTC. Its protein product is CASSRVAGGPGETQYF.